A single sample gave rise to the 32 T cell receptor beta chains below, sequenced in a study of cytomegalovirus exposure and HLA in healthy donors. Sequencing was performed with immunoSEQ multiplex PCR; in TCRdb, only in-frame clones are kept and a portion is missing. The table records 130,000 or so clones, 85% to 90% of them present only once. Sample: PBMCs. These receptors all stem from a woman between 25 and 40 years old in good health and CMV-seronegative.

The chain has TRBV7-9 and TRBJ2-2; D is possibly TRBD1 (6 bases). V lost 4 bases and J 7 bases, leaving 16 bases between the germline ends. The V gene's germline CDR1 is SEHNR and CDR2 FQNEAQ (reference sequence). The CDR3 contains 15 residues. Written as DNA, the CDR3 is TGTGCCAGCAGCTCAACGTCCCCAGGGGTCGGGGAGCTGTTTTTT. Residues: CASSSTSPGVGELFF.

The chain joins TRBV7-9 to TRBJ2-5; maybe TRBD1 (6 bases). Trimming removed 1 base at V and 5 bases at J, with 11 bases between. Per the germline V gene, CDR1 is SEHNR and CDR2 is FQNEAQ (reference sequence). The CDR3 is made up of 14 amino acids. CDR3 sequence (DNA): TGTGCCAGCAGCTTAGTACAGGGCTGGGAGACCCAGTACTTC. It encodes CASSLVQGWETQYF.

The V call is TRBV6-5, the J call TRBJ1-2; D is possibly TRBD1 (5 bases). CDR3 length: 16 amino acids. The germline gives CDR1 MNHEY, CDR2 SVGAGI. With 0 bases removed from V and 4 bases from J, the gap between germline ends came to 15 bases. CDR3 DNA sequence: TGTGCCAGCAGTTACTCGGGGCAGACCTCGGCCTATGGCTACACCTTC. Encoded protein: CASSYSGQTSAYGYTF.

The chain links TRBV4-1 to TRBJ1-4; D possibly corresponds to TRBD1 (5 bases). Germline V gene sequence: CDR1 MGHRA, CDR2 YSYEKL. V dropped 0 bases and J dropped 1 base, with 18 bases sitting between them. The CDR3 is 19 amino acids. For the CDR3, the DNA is TGCGCCAGCAGCCAAGAACTAGGACCGAGGGGAGGAACTAATGAAAAACTGTTTTTT. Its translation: CASSQELGPRGGTNEKLFF.

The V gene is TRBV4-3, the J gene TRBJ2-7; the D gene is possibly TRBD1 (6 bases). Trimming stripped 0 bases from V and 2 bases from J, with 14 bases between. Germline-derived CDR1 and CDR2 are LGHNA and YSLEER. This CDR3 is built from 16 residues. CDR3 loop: CASSQDPEDRPYEQYF. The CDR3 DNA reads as TGCGCCAGCAGCCAAGATCCCGAGGACAGACCCTACGAGCAGTACTTC.

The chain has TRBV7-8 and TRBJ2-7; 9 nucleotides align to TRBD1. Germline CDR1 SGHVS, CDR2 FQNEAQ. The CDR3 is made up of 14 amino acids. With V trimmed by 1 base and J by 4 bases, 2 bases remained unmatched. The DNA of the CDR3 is TGTGCCAGCAGCTTAGGGGACAGGGAGTACGAGCAGTACTTC. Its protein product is CASSLGDREYEQYF.

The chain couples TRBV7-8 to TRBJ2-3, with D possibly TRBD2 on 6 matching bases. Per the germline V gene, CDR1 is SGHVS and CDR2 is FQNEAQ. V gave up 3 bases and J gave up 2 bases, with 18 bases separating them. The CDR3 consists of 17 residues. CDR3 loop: CASSFRDWNPNTDTQYF. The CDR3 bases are TGTGCCAGCAGCTTCCGGGACTGGAACCCCAACACAGATACGCAGTATTTT.

DNA for the CDR3: TGTGCCAGCAGCCAAGAGGTGGGGGCCTTCGGTGAGCAGTTCTTC. Translating gives CASSQEVGAFGEQFF. The V gene is TRBV14, the J gene TRBJ2-1; tentatively, D is TRBD1 (6 bases). The V and J ends lost 0 bases and 9 bases respectively, with 15 bases between them. The CDR3 contains 15 residues. Germline V gene lookup returns CDR1 SGHDN and CDR2 FVKESK.

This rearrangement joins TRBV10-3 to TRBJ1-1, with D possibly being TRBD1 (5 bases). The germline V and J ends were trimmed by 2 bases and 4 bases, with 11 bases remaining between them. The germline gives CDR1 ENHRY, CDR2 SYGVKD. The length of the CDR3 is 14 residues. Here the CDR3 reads CAISEGRAGTEAFF. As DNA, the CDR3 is TGTGCCATCAGTGAGGGCAGGGCTGGCACTGAAGCTTTCTTT.

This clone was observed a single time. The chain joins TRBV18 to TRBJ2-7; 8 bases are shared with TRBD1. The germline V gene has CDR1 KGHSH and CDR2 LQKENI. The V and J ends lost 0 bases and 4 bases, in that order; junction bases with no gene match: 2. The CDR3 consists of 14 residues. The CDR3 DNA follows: TGTGCCAGCTCACCACCGGACAGGGAATACGAGCAGTACTTC. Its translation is CASSPPDREYEQYF. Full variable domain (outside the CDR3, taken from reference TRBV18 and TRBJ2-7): NAGVMQNPRHLVRRRGQEARLRCSPMKGHSHVYWYRQLPEEGLKFMVYLQKENIIDESGMPKERFSAEFPKEGPSILRIQQVVRGDSAAYFCASSPPDREYEQYFGPGTRLTVT.

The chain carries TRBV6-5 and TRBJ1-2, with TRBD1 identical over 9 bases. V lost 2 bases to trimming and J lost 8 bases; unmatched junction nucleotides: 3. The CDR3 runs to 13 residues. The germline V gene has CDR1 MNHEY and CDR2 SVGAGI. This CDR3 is CASSYTGGRGYTF. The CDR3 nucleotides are TGTGCCAGCAGTTACACAGGGGGCAGGGGCTACACCTTC.

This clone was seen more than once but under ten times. The CDR3 loop is CASSQPTGLDTEAFF. CDR3 coding DNA: TGCGCCAGCAGTCAACCGACAGGTCTCGACACTGAAGCTTTCTTT. V gene TRBV23-1 combines with J gene TRBJ1-1, with D tentatively TRBD1 (6 bases). TRBV23-1 is flagged as an ORF with uncertain function. Trimming took 2 bases from V and 3 from J, leaving 13 bases between them. The CDR3 length is 15 residues.

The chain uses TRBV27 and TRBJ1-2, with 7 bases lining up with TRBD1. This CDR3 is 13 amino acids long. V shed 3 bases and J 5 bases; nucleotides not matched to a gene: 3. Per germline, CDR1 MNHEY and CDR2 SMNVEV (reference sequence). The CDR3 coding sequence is TGTGCCAGCAGTTTGGAGGGGGCTTATGGCTACACCTTC. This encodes CASSLEGAYGYTF.

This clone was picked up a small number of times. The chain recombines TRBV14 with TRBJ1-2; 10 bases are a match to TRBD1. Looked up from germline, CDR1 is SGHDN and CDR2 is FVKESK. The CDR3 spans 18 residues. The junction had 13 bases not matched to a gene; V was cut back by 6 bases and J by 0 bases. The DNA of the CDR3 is TGTGCCAGCAGTCGCGGGACAGGGGCCCTCTTGACTAACTATGGCTACACCTTC. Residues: CASSRGTGALLTNYGYTF. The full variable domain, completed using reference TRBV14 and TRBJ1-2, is EAGVTQFPSHSVIEKGQTVTLRCDPISGHDNLYWYRRVMGKEIKFLLHFVKESKQDESGMPNNRFLAERTGGTYSTLKVQPAELEDSGVYFCASSRGTGALLTNYGYTFGSGTRLTVV.

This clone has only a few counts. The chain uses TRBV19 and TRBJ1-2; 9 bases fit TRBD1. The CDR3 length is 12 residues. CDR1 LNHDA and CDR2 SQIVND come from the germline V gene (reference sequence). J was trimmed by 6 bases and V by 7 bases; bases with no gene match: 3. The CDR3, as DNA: TGTGCCAGTACCGACAGGGGGGATGGCTACACCTTC. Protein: CASTDRGDGYTF.

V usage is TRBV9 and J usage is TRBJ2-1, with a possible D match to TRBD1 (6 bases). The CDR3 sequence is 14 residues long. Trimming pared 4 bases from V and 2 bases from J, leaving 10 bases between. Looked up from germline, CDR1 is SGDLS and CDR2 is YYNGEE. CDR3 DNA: TGTGCCAGCAGCCAGGGGCAGGCCTACAATGAGCAGTTCTTC. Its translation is CASSQGQAYNEQFF.

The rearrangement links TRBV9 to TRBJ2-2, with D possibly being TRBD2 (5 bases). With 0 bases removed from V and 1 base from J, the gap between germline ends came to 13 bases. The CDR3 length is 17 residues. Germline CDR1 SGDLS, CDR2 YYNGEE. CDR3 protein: CASSVARTGLNTGELFF. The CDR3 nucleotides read TGTGCCAGCAGCGTAGCTAGGACTGGCCTGAACACCGGGGAGCTGTTTTTT.

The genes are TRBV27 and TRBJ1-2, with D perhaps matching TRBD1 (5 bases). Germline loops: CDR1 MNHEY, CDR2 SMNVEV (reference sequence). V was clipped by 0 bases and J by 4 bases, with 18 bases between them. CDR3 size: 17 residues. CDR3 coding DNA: TGTGCCAGCAGTTTATCGTTCCCCGCCAGGGTATCCTATGGCTACACCTTC. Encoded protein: CASSLSFPARVSYGYTF.

This CDR3 reads CASREVGYGYTF. The CDR3 nucleotides are TGTGCCAGCAGAGAGGTCGGGTATGGCTACACCTTC. The genes are TRBV5-4 and TRBJ1-2; D gene ambiguous. CDR3 length: 12 amino acids. Germline CDR1 and CDR2: SGHNT and YYREEE (reference sequence). The V end lost 5 bases, the J end lost 5 bases, and 10 bases lay between the germline ends.

The DNA for the CDR3 is TGTGCCAGCAGCTCCAAGAGCACTGAAGCTTTCTTT. It codes for CASSSKSTEAFF. The rearrangement uses TRBV7-2 and TRBJ1-1; D gene uncertain. Germline-derived CDR1 and CDR2 are SGHTA and FQGNSA. V lost 4 bases to trimming and J lost 4 bases, with 7 bases between them. This CDR3 has 12 amino acids.

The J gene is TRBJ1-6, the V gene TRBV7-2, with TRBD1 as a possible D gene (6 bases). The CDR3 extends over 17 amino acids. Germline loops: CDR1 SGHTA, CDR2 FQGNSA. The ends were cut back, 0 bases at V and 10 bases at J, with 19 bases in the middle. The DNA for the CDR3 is TGTGCCAGCAGCTTAGCGCCGCCAGGGGCGGGGGGATCACCCCTCCACTTT. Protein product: CASSLAPPGAGGSPLHF.

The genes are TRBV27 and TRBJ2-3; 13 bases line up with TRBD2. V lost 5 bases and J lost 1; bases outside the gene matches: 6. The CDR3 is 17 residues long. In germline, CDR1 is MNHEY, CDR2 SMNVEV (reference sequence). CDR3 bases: TGTGCCAGCAGTCCCGGACTAGCGGGGGTTGGCACAGATACGCAGTATTTT. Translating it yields CASSPGLAGVGTDTQYF.

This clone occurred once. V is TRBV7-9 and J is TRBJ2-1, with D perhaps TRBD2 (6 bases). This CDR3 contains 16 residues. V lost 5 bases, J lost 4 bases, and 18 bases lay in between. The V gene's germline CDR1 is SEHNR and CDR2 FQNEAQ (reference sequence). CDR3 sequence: CASSPALATIYNEQFF. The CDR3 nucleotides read TGTGCCAGCAGCCCCGCTCTAGCGACTATTTACAATGAGCAGTTCTTC.

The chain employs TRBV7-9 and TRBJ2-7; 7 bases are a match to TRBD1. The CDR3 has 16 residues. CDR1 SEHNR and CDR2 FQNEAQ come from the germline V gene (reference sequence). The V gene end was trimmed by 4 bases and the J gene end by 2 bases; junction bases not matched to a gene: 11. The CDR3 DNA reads TGTGCCAGCAGCTCACCGGGGACAGCCGTTCCCTACGAGCAGTACTTC. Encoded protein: CASSSPGTAVPYEQYF.

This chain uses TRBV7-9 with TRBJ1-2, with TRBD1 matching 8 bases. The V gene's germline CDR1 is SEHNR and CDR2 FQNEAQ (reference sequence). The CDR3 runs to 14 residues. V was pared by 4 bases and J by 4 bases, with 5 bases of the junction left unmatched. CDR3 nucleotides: TGTGCCAGCAGCTGGGCAGGGGGCCGCTATGGCTACACCTTC. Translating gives CASSWAGGRYGYTF.

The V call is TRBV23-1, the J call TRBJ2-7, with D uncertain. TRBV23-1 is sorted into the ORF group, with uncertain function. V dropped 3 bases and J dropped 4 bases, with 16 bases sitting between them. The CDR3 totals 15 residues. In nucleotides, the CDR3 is TGCGCCAGCAGTCAGTCTCCCCATCGGTGGTACGAGCAGTACTTC. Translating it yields CASSQSPHRWYEQYF.

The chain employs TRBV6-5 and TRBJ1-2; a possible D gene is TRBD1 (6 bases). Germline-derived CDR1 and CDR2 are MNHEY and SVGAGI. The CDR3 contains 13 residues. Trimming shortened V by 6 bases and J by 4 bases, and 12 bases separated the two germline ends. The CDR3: CASRSDSLYGYTF. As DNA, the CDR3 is TGTGCCAGCAGGTCGGACAGTCTCTATGGCTACACCTTC.

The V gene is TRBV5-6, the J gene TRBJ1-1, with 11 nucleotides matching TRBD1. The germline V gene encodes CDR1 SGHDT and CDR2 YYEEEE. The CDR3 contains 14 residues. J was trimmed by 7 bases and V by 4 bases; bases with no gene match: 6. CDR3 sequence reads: CASSPDRGQGEAFF. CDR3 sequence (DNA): TGTGCCAGCAGCCCGGACAGGGGGCAAGGTGAAGCTTTCTTT.

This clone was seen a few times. The CDR3 spells CASSFHTGTDGQPQHF. CDR3 nucleotide sequence: TGTGCCAGCAGCTTTCACACAGGGACGGATGGTCAGCCCCAGCATTTT. The rearrangement uses TRBV7-9 and TRBJ1-5; TRBD1 might be the D (6 bases). V lost 3 bases and J 6 bases, leaving 18 bases between the germline ends. Germline values: CDR1 SEHNR, CDR2 FQNEAQ (reference sequence). The CDR3 runs 16 residues.

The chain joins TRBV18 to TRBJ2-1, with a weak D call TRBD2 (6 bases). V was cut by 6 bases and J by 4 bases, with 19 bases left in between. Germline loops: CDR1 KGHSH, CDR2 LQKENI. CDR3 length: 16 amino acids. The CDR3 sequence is CASSSLGIAEYNEQFF. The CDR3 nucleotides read TGTGCCAGCTCGTCCCTCGGGATAGCGGAATACAATGAGCAGTTCTTC.

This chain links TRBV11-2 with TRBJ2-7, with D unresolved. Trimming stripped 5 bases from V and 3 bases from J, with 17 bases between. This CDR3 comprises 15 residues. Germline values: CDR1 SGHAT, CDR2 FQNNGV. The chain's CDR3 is CASSPARDSFYEQYF. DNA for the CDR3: TGTGCCAGCAGCCCCGCGCGAGACTCCTTCTACGAGCAGTACTTC.

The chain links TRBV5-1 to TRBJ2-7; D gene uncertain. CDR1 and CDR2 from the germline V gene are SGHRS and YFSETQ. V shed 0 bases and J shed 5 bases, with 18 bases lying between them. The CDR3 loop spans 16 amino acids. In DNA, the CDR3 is TGCGCCAGCAGCTTGGCCCCCCGTCCCCGGAGTAACGAGCAGTACTTC. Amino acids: CASSLAPRPRSNEQYF. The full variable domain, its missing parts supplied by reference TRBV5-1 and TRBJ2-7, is KAGVTQTPRYLIKTRGQQVTLSCSPISGHRSVSWYQQTPGQGLQFLFEYFSETQRNKGNFPGRFSGRQFSNSRSEMNVSTLELGDSALYLCASSLAPRPRSNEQYFGPGTRLTVT.